The T cell receptor beta chain under discussion was sequenced for a study of OX40 agonist ivuxolimab in advanced cancers. Whole-study context: Previous treatment with anti-PD-1, anti-PD-L1 or anti-CTLA-4 therapy was allowed; approximately 40% had received some.

Data came from immunoSEQ multiplex PCR; TCRdb stores just in-frame clones and leaves some out. The table records about 45,000 clones, under 95% of them present only once. Trimming removed 0 bases at V and 3 bases at J, with 11 bases between. Looked up from germline, CDR1 is MGHRA and CDR2 is YSYEKL. The CDR3 extends over 15 amino acids. The sequenced sample was CD4+ or CD8+ T cells sorted from blood, obtained in a trial of the OX40 agonist ivuxolimab. The V gene is TRBV4-1, the J gene TRBJ2-5; possibly TRBD1 for D (6 bases). This receptor was identified in an adult with an advanced solid tumor such as melanoma, head and neck, liver or kidney cancer. The CDR3 sequence: CASSQETGWEETQYF. The CDR3 DNA is TGCGCCAGCAGCCAAGAAACAGGGTGGGAAGAGACCCAGTACTTC.